These T cell receptor beta chains were read from a single sample in a study of graft-versus-host responses after intestinal transplantation. These receptors have no identified antigens. Profiling relied on immunoSEQ multiplex PCR, and the TCRdb table lists in-frame clones only, not all of them. The sample records tens of thousands of clones, approximately 95% being singletons. The input for sequencing was unstimulated CD8+ T cells sorted from spleen or lymph node cells, taken before transplant. The receptor set was obtained from a human donor who was the organ donor for an intestinal transplant. CDR3s include the opening cysteine and the closing phenylalanine or tryptophan. D genes are given only for firm matches. A row's size may be missing; if present it is once, few, many or a size class.

d_gene	v_gene	abundance	j_gene	CDR3aa	CDR3nt
TRBD1	TRBV4-3	NA	TRBJ2-7	CASSQDTDRAYEQYF	TGCGCCAGCAGCCAAGATACGGACAGGGCCTACGAGCAGTACTTC
TRBD1	TRBV7-9	NA	TRBJ2-2	CASSFFGTANTGELFF	TGTGCCAGCAGCTTTTTCGGGACAGCGAACACCGGGGAGCTGTTTTTT
NA	TRBV5-4	NA	TRBJ2-3	CASSLDAYRVDTQYF	TGTGCCAGCAGCTTGGACGCTTACAGGGTAGATACGCAGTATTTT
NA	TRBV5-1	NA	TRBJ1-1	CASSLSGMNTEAFF	TGCGCCAGCAGCTTGTCAGGGATGAACACTGAAGCTTTCTTT
TRBD2	TRBV6-6	NA	TRBJ2-3	CASSWTSGEVDTQYF	TGTGCCAGCAGCTGGACTAGCGGGGAGGTGGATACGCAGTATTTT
NA	TRBV28	NA	TRBJ2-1	CASSFSGEQFF	TGTGCCAGCAGTTTCAGCGGTGAGCAGTTCTTC
NA	TRBV5-5	NA	TRBJ2-3	CASSLWGLHTDTQYF	TGTGCCAGCAGCTTGTGGGGCCTACACACAGATACGCAGTATTTT
NA	TRBV7-9	few	TRBJ1-2	CASSLGSGWSYTF	TGTGCCAGCAGCCTGGGAAGCGGATGGAGCTACACCTTC
NA	TRBV7-8	NA	TRBJ1-5	CASSLGAGVQPQHF	TGTGCCAGCAGCTTAGGTGCAGGTGTTCAGCCCCAGCATTTT
NA	TRBV29-1	once	TRBJ2-7	CSVWDAGSSYEQYF	TGCAGCGTTTGGGATGCAGGGAGCTCCTACGAGCAGTACTTC
TRBD1	TRBV28	NA	TRBJ1-1	CASGDRGSNTEAFF	TGTGCCAGCGGGGACAGGGGATCGAACACTGAAGCTTTCTTT
NA	TRBV5-1	NA	TRBJ1-2	CASSLISGANYGYTF	TGCGCCAGCAGCTTGATCTCCGGGGCCAACTATGGCTACACCTTC